This TCR beta chain comes out of a study of OX40 agonist ivuxolimab in advanced cancers. Using immunoSEQ multiplex PCR, the repertoire was profiled, and TCRdb retains in-frame clones only, with some absent. This sample has approximately 20,000 clones, with about two thirds found just once. Per the germline V gene, CDR1 is SNHLY and CDR2 is FYNNEI. The J segment lost 2 bases and the V segment lost 7 bases, leaving 11 bases of the junction unmatched. The CDR3 is made up of 15 amino acids. The source material was CD4+ or CD8+ T cells sorted from blood, sampled in a trial of the OX40 agonist ivuxolimab. This receptor was identified in an adult with an advanced solid tumor such as melanoma, head and neck, liver or kidney cancer. The rearrangement links TRBV2 to TRBJ2-7; 7 bases fit TRBD1. The CDR3: CASTKTGFSAYEQYF. CDR3 nucleotide sequence: TGTGCCAGCACTAAGACAGGGTTCAGCGCCTACGAGCAGTACTTC. Together with reference TRBV2 and TRBJ2-7, the CDR3 gives the full variable domain: EPEVTQTPSHQVTQMGQEVILRCVPISNHLYFYWYRQILGQKVEFLVSFYNNEISEKSEIFDDQFSVERPDGSNFTLKIRSTKLEDSAMYFCASTKTGFSAYEQYFGPGTRLTVT.